This T cell receptor (beta chain) was recorded in a study of OX40 agonist ivuxolimab in advanced cancers. Study details: Patients achieving partial responses numbered three: one hepatocellular carcinoma case and two cutaneous melanoma cases.

In regard to this clone: Antigen: not known.

The method was immunoSEQ multiplex PCR; TCRdb's version includes in-frame clones alone and lacks a portion of them. The sample shows more than 70,000 clones, roughly 81% of them seen only once. The study's findings and limits: More expanded clones were found, on average, in CD8+ than in CD4+ T cells. Researchers did not determine the expanded peripheral T cells' antigen specificity.

In germline, CDR1 is SQVTM, CDR2 ANQGSEA. V shed 4 bases and J shed 8 bases, with 23 bases lying between them. The CDR3 totals 15 residues. The chain uses TRBV29-1 and TRBJ1-1, with TRBD1 as a possible D gene (5 bases). This receptor was identified in an adult with an advanced solid tumor such as melanoma, head and neck, liver or kidney cancer. The starting material was CD4+ or CD8+ T cells sorted from blood, obtained in a trial of the OX40 agonist ivuxolimab. The CDR3 region is CSVAYGPGRTTEAFF. The CDR3 coding sequence is TGCAGCGTTGCTTACGGCCCGGGACGAACAACGGAAGCTTTCTTT. The full variable domain, with the rest looked up from reference TRBV29-1 and TRBJ1-1, is SAVISQKPSRDICQRGTSLTIQCQVDSQVTMMFWYRQQPGQSLTLIATANQGSEATYESGFVIDKFPISRPNLTFSTLTVSNMSPEDSSIYLCSVAYGPGRTTEAFFGQGTRLTVV.